The rows below give T cell receptor beta chains drawn from one sample of a study of shared clonotypes between healthy human individuals. Using immunoSEQ multiplex PCR, the repertoire was profiled, and TCRdb retains in-frame clones only, with some absent. The sample records under 1,100,000 clones, approximately 80% being singletons. The source material was memory CD4+ T cells from PBMCs. Receptors originate from a man younger than 30 in good health. Some clones in this sample may be carry-over from other donors' samples. The CDR3 runs from the conserved cysteine through the conserved F or W. The D gene is left open where the match is weak. Expanded clones get a size class; other rows say once, few or many, or leave the size out.

CDR3 DNA: TGTGCCAGCAGCCACAAGCGGGAGGAGACAGATACGCAGTATTTT
CDR3 protein: CASSHKREETDTQYF
J gene: TRBJ2-3
V gene: TRBV7-8
D gene: TRBD2
clone size: NA

CDR3 DNA: TGTGCCAGCAGTTACCCGGAAAGAGGCGGCCAGCCCCAGCATTTT
CDR3 protein: CASSYPERGGQPQHF
J gene: TRBJ1-5
V gene: TRBV6-5
D gene: NA
clone size: NA

CDR3 DNA: TGTGCCAGCAGCCCGGGACAGACAGGCTATGGCTACACCTTC
CDR3 protein: CASSPGQTGYGYTF
J gene: TRBJ1-2
V gene: TRBV2
D gene: TRBD1
clone size: NA

CDR3 DNA: TGTGCCAGCAGTTTAATGTCCGGGAATCAGCCCCAGCATTTT
CDR3 protein: CASSLMSGNQPQHF
J gene: TRBJ1-5
V gene: TRBV6-5
D gene: NA
clone size: NA

CDR3 DNA: TGTGCCAGCAGCTTATTGAGGGATACTGAAGCTTTCTTT
CDR3 protein: CASSLLRDTEAFF
J gene: TRBJ1-1
V gene: TRBV11-3
D gene: NA
clone size: NA

CDR3 DNA: TGTGCCAGCAGCTTACAGGTGGGAATGGAGACCCAGTACTTC
CDR3 protein: CASSLQVGMETQYF
J gene: TRBJ2-5
V gene: TRBV7-2
D gene: NA
clone size: NA

CDR3 DNA: TGTGCCAGCAGTTTCTGGGGGGCCTCGGGTACTGAAGCTTTCTTT
CDR3 protein: CASSFWGASGTEAFF
J gene: TRBJ1-1
V gene: TRBV28
D gene: NA
clone size: NA

CDR3 DNA: TGCGCCAGCAGCCAAGTGAGCGGGAGTGGGCGCGAGCAGTACTTC
CDR3 protein: CASSQVSGSGREQYF
J gene: TRBJ2-7
V gene: TRBV4-1
D gene: TRBD2
clone size: NA

CDR3 DNA: TGTGCCAGCAGCTTGGGGGACCGGGAGACCCAGTACTTC
CDR3 protein: CASSLGDRETQYF
J gene: TRBJ2-5
V gene: TRBV5-4
D gene: NA
clone size: once

CDR3 DNA: TGTGCCAGCAGCAAGGGACATTTTAGGCACAATGAGCAGTTCTTC
CDR3 protein: CASSKGHFRHNEQFF
J gene: TRBJ2-1
V gene: TRBV5-6
D gene: NA
clone size: NA

CDR3 DNA: TGTGCCAGCAGCTTAAGGTCCAGAATGATGAGCTCTGGAAACACCATATATTTT
CDR3 protein: CASSLRSRMMSSGNTIYF
J gene: TRBJ1-3
V gene: TRBV7-9
D gene: NA
clone size: NA

CDR3 DNA: TGTGCCAGCTCACCAGATAGGGGGGCCAATCAGCCCCAGCATTTT
CDR3 protein: CASSPDRGANQPQHF
J gene: TRBJ1-5
V gene: TRBV18
D gene: NA
clone size: NA

CDR3 DNA: TGTGCCAGCAGTTACCATCCGAATGAGCAGTTCTTC
CDR3 protein: CASSYHPNEQFF
J gene: TRBJ2-1
V gene: TRBV6-6
D gene: NA
clone size: once

CDR3 DNA: TGTGCCAGCAGCTCTGGGGGGACTAGCGGGAGTGCAGATACGCAGTATTTT
CDR3 protein: CASSSGGTSGSADTQYF
J gene: TRBJ2-3
V gene: TRBV7-9
D gene: TRBD2
clone size: NA

CDR3 DNA: TGTGCCAGTAGCTCGCTAGCGGGAGTAAATGAGCAGTTCTTC
CDR3 protein: CASSSLAGVNEQFF
J gene: TRBJ2-1
V gene: TRBV19
D gene: TRBD2
clone size: NA

CDR3 DNA: TGCAGCGTTGAATGGGATATGAACACTGAAGCTTTCTTT
CDR3 protein: CSVEWDMNTEAFF
J gene: TRBJ1-1
V gene: TRBV29-1
D gene: NA
clone size: few

CDR3 DNA: TGTGCCAGCAGCGGACCGGGACAGGGGGCCGATGAGCAGTTCTTC
CDR3 protein: CASSGPGQGADEQFF
J gene: TRBJ2-1
V gene: TRBV9
D gene: TRBD1
clone size: NA

CDR3 DNA: TGCGCCAGCAGCTTGGCAGGCGGGAGGGCCCTAGGAAACGCCGGGGAGCTGTTTTTT
CDR3 protein: CASSLAGGRALGNAGELFF
J gene: TRBJ2-2
V gene: TRBV5-1
D gene: TRBD2
clone size: many

CDR3 DNA: TGCGCCAGCAGCCCCGAATCAGGGGGCAATCAGCCCCAGCATTTT
CDR3 protein: CASSPESGGNQPQHF
J gene: TRBJ1-5
V gene: TRBV4-1
D gene: NA
clone size: NA

CDR3 DNA: TGTGCCAGCTCACCAGGGCAGAGAGATCAGCCCCAGCATTTT
CDR3 protein: CASSPGQRDQPQHF
J gene: TRBJ1-5
V gene: TRBV18
D gene: NA
clone size: NA

CDR3 DNA: TGTGCCAGCCGAGGGACTTCCAACGAGCAGTACTTC
CDR3 protein: CASRGTSNEQYF
J gene: TRBJ2-7
V gene: TRBV6-6
D gene: NA
clone size: NA

CDR3 DNA: TGTGCCAGCAGCCGTGACCGAAACACTGAAGCTTTCTTT
CDR3 protein: CASSRDRNTEAFF
J gene: TRBJ1-1
V gene: TRBV28
D gene: NA
clone size: NA

CDR3 DNA: TGTGCCAGCAGTTTCTTGGACAGGGGGCGAACGAGCACTGAAGCTTTCTTT
CDR3 protein: CASSFLDRGRTSTEAFF
J gene: TRBJ1-1
V gene: TRBV28
D gene: TRBD1
clone size: once

CDR3 DNA: TGTGCCAGCAGCCCAGACACTTCAGGGACATCTGAGCAGTTCTTC
CDR3 protein: CASSPDTSGTSEQFF
J gene: TRBJ2-1
V gene: TRBV5-6
D gene: NA
clone size: NA